This is a list of T cell receptor beta chains from one sample in a study of cytomegalovirus exposure and HLA in healthy donors. Produced via immunoSEQ multiplex PCR; TCRdb's table is partial and in-frame only. This table has a few hundred thousand clones, around 90% appearing once. The sequenced sample was PBMCs. The receptors were sampled from a girl aged 2-10 years in good health and CMV-seronegative. Both conserved end residues are part of each CDR3. The D gene is left open where the match is weak. Where a row states a size, it is once, few, many or the class of an expanded clone; other rows omit it.

V,J,D,size,DNA,CDR3
TRBV28,TRBJ2-7,TRBD1,NA,TGTGCCAGCAGTTCGGGACAGCCCACGGGTCAACAGTACTTC,CASSSGQPTGQQYF
TRBV9,TRBJ2-7,TRBD2,NA,TGTGCCAGCAGCCATCCTTTGACTAGCGGGGGGCAAACATACTCCTACGAGCAGTACTTC,CASSHPLTSGGQTYSYEQYF
TRBV11-2,TRBJ1-1,NA,NA,TGTGCCAGCAGCTCCCCCCGCTTAGGGAGGAACACTGAAGCTTTCTTT,CASSSPRLGRNTEAFF
TRBV6-1,TRBJ2-3,NA,NA,TGTGCCAGCAGTGATGTGGGGCGAGATACGCAGTATTTT,CASSDVGRDTQYF
TRBV5-1,TRBJ2-1,TRBD2,NA,TGCGCCAGAGATCCTAGCGGAAGATACAATGAGCAGTTCTTC,CARDPSGRYNEQFF
TRBV4-2,TRBJ2-7,TRBD2,once,TGTGCCAGCAGCCTGAGGACTAGCGGGCCCCTCTCCTACGAGCAGTACTTC,CASSLRTSGPLSYEQYF
TRBV6-1,TRBJ1-1,NA,NA,TGTGCCAGCAGTGGACAGGCAATGAACACTGAAGCTTTCTTT,CASSGQAMNTEAFF
TRBV5-6,TRBJ1-2,TRBD1,NA,TGTGCCAGCAACGGGGGGACAGGCGCCTGGGGCTACACCTTC,CASNGGTGAWGYTF
TRBV19,TRBJ2-7,NA,NA,TGTGCCAGTAGTATACGGTCTGGGAAAATCGGAGGGTCCTACGAGCAGTACTTC,CASSIRSGKIGGSYEQYF
TRBV7-9,TRBJ1-6,NA,NA,TGTGCCAGCGGGGCGAGCTCCTATAATTCACCCCTCCACTTT,CASGASSYNSPLHF
TRBV14,TRBJ2-7,TRBD1,NA,TGTGCCAGCAGCCCCTTCGGACAGGGACCCTACGAGCAGTACTTC,CASSPFGQGPYEQYF
TRBV28,TRBJ2-7,NA,once,TGTGCCAGCAGTTCCTCAGGGGTGGCGTACGAGCAGTACTTC,CASSSSGVAYEQYF
TRBV4-1,TRBJ1-2,NA,NA,TGCGCCAGCAGCCAAGTAGGGGCGGTCACCTACACCTTC,CASSQVGAVTYTF
TRBV27,TRBJ2-1,TRBD2,NA,TGTGCCAGCAGTTTATCGCCTAGCGGCAATGAGCAGTTCTTC,CASSLSPSGNEQFF
TRBV30,TRBJ1-4,NA,NA,TGTGCCTGGGCTAGGGGATTCGAGGGGGCAACTAATGAAAAACTGTTTTTT,CAWARGFEGATNEKLFF
TRBV5-4,TRBJ2-3,NA,NA,TGTGCCAGCAGCACCTTCCCTAGCGAAGGGGCAGATACGCAGTATTTT,CASSTFPSEGADTQYF
TRBV9,TRBJ2-1,NA,NA,TGTGCCAGCAGCGCAAGCGCCCACTCCTACAATGAGCAGTTCTTC,CASSASAHSYNEQFF
TRBV30,TRBJ2-1,TRBD2,NA,TGTGCCTGGATGATCCCGGGGCTAGCGGGGAGGTGGGGTTGGAATGAGCAGTTCTTC,CAWMIPGLAGRWGWNEQFF
TRBV28,TRBJ2-7,TRBD2,NA,TGTGCCAGCAGTTTTCAGCGGGGATATACCTACGAGCAGTACTTC,CASSFQRGYTYEQYF
TRBV19,TRBJ1-1,NA,NA,TGTGCCAGTAGTATTAGGGGGAAGGACACTGAAGCTTTCTTT,CASSIRGKDTEAFF
TRBV6-5,TRBJ1-5,NA,NA,TGTGCCAGCAGTTACGGGCAGGGGTTTAATCAGCCCCAGCATTTT,CASSYGQGFNQPQHF
TRBV30,TRBJ1-1,NA,once,TGTGCCTGTACAGGGAACACTGAAGCTTTCTTT,CACTGNTEAFF
TRBV5-4,TRBJ2-6,NA,NA,TGTGCCAGCAGCTTGGGACAGGTAACCTCTGGGGCCAACGTCCTGACTTTC,CASSLGQVTSGANVLTF
TRBV19,TRBJ1-4,NA,NA,TGTGCCAGTAGGTCAGCGGGGCCCAATAATGAAAAACTGTTTTTT,CASRSAGPNNEKLFF
TRBV2,TRBJ1-2,NA,NA,TGTGCCAGCAGTGAAAGGGAGGAAGGATATGGCTACACCTTC,CASSEREEGYGYTF
TRBV5-4,TRBJ2-3,NA,NA,TGTGCCAGCAGCAAGACAGGGACTAGCACAGATACGCAGTATTTT,CASSKTGTSTDTQYF
TRBV18,TRBJ2-7,NA,NA,TGTGCCAGCTCCTTTAATTCTGTCTCCTACGAGCAGTACTTC,CASSFNSVSYEQYF
TRBV6-1,TRBJ2-7,NA,NA,TGTGCCAGCACCGGAGGGGGCTACGAGCAGTACTTC,CASTGGGYEQYF
TRBV10-3,TRBJ2-7,NA,NA,TGTGCCATCAGCGCCGGACCAGGGTTCTCCTACGAGCAGTACTTC,CAISAGPGFSYEQYF
TRBV27,TRBJ2-2,TRBD2,NA,TGTGCCAGCAGTTCCCTGGCGGGGGGGCGCGGGGAGCTGTTTTTT,CASSSLAGGRGELFF
TRBV11-2,TRBJ1-6,NA,NA,TGTGCCAGCAGCTTTATGTGGAGACAGGCAGGTTCACCCCTCCACTTT,CASSFMWRQAGSPLHF
TRBV6-4,TRBJ1-5,NA,NA,TGTGCCAGCGCATCCGATGGAGATCAGCCCCAGCATTTT,CASASDGDQPQHF
TRBV10-3,TRBJ2-2,NA,NA,TGTGCCATCAGTGGCACACAGAACACCGGGGAGCTGTTTTTT,CAISGTQNTGELFF
TRBV27,TRBJ1-4,NA,NA,TGTGCCAGCAGTTCCACTGGTGAAAAACTGTTTTTT,CASSSTGEKLFF
TRBV6-5,TRBJ2-7,NA,NA,TGTGCCAGCAGTGAAGGGGCGAGACAGTACTTC,CASSEGARQYF
TRBV6-1,TRBJ2-1,NA,NA,TGTGCCAGCAGTGAAACGGGCCACAGGGCCTCCTACAATGAGCAGTTCTTC,CASSETGHRASYNEQFF
TRBV2,TRBJ1-2,NA,NA,TGTGCCAGCATCCTGACGGGGAACTATGGCTACACCTTC,CASILTGNYGYTF
TRBV5-1,TRBJ1-4,NA,NA,TGCGCCAGCACCGCTTTGCAGGGGCCTAATGAAAAACTGTTTTTT,CASTALQGPNEKLFF
TRBV7-9,TRBJ1-5,NA,NA,TGTGCCAGCAGCCACGAAGGACAGTACAGCAATCAGCCCCAGCATTTT,CASSHEGQYSNQPQHF
TRBV19,TRBJ2-3,NA,NA,TGTGCCAGTAGTAACGACAAAAATACTCTCTCAGGGTGGGGCACAGATACGCAGTATTTT,CASSNDKNTLSGWGTDTQYF
TRBV7-9,TRBJ2-7,NA,NA,TGTGCCAGCAGCCACGGGGGGCCGACTAGATTACCCTACGAGCAGTACTTC,CASSHGGPTRLPYEQYF
TRBV2,TRBJ1-6,NA,NA,TGTGCCAGCAGTGAACGGTGGACTCAAGTTTCACCCCTCCACTTT,CASSERWTQVSPLHF
TRBV5-1,TRBJ2-1,NA,NA,TGCGCCAGCAGCCCGGACTCTTACAATGAGCAGTTCTTC,CASSPDSYNEQFF
TRBV29-1,TRBJ2-5,NA,NA,TGCAGCGTTCTACCTCCGGGAGTGGATGAGACCCAGTACTTC,CSVLPPGVDETQYF
TRBV2,TRBJ2-1,TRBD2,NA,TGTGCCAGCAGTGAAGTCGCCGCCACGGGACTAGTTGGTTCGGCGACCTACAATGAGCAGTTCTTC,CASSEVAATGLVGSATYNEQFF
TRBV7-9,TRBJ2-5,NA,NA,TGTGCCAGCAGCCAAGCGAGGGAAGAGACCCAGTACTTC,CASSQAREETQYF
TRBV2,TRBJ2-7,TRBD1,NA,TGTGCCAGCAGTGCAGGGCGGACAGGCGTCAGCTCCTACGAGCAGTACTTC,CASSAGRTGVSSYEQYF